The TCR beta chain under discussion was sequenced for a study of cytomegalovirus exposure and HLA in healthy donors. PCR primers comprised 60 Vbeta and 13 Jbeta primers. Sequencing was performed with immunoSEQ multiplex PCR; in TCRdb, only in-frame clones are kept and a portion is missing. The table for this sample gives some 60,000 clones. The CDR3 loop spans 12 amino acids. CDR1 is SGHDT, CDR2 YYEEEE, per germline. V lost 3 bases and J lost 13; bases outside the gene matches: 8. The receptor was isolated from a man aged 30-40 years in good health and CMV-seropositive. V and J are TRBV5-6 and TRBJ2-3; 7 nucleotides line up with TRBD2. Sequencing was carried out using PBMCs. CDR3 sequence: CASSSAGDWEYF. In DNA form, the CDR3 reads TGTGCCAGCAGCTCGGCGGGGGACTGGGAGTATTTT.